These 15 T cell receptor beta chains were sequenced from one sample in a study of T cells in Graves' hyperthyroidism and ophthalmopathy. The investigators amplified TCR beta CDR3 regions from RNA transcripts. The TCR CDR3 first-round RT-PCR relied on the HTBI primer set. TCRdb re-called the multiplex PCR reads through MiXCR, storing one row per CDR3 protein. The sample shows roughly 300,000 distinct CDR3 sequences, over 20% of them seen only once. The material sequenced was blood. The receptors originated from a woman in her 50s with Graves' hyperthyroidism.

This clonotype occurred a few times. The CDR3 nucleotides read TGTGCCAGCACGGAGACAGACTACAATGAGCAGTTCTTC. Translation gives CASTETDYNEQFF. The genes are TRBV7-9 and TRBJ2-1; D is possibly TRBD1 (5 bases). V was cut by 7 bases and J by 3 bases, with 10 bases left in between. The germline CDR1 and CDR2 sequences are SEHNR and FQNEAQ (reference sequence). The CDR3 totals 13 residues.

The CDR3 nucleotides are TGTGCCAGCAGCTTACCTCTCGGTCGGGGGGGTAACTATGGCTACACCTTC. Translating it yields CASSLPLGRGGNYGYTF. This chain links TRBV7-9 with TRBJ1-2; D might be TRBD1 (5 bases). Germline loops: CDR1 SEHNR, CDR2 FQNEAQ (reference sequence). The CDR3 runs to 17 residues. The V end was cut by 2 bases, the J end by 1 base, with 17 bases between. The complete variable domain, with remaining parts taken from reference TRBV7-9 and TRBJ1-2, reads DTGVSQNPRHKITKRGQNVTFRCDPISEHNRLYWYRQTLGQGPEFLTYFQNEAQLEKSRLLSDRFSAERPKGSFSTLEIQRTEQGDSAMYLCASSLPLGRGGNYGYTFGSGTRLTVV.

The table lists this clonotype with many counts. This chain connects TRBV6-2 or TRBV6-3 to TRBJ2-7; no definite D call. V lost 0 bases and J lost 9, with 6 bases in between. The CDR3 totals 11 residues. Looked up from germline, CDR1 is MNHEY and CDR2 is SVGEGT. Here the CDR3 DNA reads TGTGCCAGCAGTTACTCTGGCGGGCAGTACTTC. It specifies CASSYSGGQYF.

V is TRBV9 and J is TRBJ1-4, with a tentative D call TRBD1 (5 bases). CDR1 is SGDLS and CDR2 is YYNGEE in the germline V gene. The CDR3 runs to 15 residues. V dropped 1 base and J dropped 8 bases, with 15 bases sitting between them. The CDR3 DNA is TGTGCCAGCAGCGTACGGGGGGTGAGTTACGAAAAACTGTTTTTT. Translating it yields CASSVRGVSYEKLFF.

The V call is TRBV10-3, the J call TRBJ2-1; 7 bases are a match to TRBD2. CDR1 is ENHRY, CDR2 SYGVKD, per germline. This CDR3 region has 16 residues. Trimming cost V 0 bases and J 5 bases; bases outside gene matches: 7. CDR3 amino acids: CAISESGGGPNNEQFF. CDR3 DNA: TGTGCCATCAGTGAGTCGGGGGGAGGGCCAAACAATGAGCAGTTCTTC.

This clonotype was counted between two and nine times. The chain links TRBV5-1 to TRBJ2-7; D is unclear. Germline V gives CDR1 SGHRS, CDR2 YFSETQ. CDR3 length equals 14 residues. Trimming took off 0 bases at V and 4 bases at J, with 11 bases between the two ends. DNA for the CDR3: TGCGCCAGCAGCTTGGGGACGGGTAGGTACGAGCAGTACTTC. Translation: CASSLGTGRYEQYF.

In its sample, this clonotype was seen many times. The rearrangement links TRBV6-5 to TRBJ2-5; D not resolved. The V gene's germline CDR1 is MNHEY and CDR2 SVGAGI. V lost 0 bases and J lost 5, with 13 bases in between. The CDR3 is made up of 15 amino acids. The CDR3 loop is CASSYSVQGRETQYF. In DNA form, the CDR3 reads TGTGCCAGCAGTTACTCAGTTCAAGGTCGGGAGACCCAGTACTTC.

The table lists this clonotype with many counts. The CDR3 here is CASSRGTSGRPGEQYF. For the CDR3, the DNA is TGTGCCAGCAGCCGGGGGACTAGCGGGAGGCCGGGGGAGCAGTACTTC. The chain employs TRBV3-1 and TRBJ2-7; 15 bases are shared with TRBD2. Germline loops: CDR1 LGHDT, CDR2 YNNKEL (reference sequence). Trimming removed 4 bases from V and 7 bases from J; junction bases left unmatched: 8. The CDR3 sequence is 16 residues long.

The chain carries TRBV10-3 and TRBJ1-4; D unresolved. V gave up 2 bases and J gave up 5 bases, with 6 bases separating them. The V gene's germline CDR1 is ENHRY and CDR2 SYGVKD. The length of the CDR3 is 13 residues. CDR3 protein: CAISERQNEKLFF. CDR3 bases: TGTGCCATCAGTGAGCGGCAAAATGAAAAACTGTTTTTT.

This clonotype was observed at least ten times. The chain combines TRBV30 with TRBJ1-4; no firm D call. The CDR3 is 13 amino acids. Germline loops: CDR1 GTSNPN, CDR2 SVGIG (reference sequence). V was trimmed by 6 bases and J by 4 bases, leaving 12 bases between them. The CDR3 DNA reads TGTGCCTGCGCGGGAGGTGTTAATGAAAAACTGTTTTTT. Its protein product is CACAGGVNEKLFF.

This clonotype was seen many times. The CDR3 coding sequence is TGCAGCGCCGTAGGACAGGGGGCGCTGGAGCAGTACTTC. This gives the protein CSAVGQGALEQYF. The rearrangement uses TRBV29-1 and TRBJ2-7; TRBD1 matches at 11 bases. The germline V gene encodes CDR1 SQVTM and CDR2 ANQGSEA. The V segment lost 7 bases and the J segment 7 bases; nucleotides outside the gene matches: 9. The CDR3 extends over 13 amino acids.

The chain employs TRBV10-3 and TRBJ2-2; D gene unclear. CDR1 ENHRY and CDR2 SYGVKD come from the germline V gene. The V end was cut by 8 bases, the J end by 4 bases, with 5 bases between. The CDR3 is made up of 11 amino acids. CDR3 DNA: TGTGCCATCGGGTTCACCGGGGAGCTGTTTTTT. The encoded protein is CAIGFTGELFF.

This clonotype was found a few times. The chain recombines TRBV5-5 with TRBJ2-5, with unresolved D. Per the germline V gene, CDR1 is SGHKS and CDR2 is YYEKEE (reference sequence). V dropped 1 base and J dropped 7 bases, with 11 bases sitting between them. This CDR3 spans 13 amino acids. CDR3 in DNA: TGTGCCAGCAGCTTGTACCCGGGTGGGACCCAGTACTTC. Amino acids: CASSLYPGGTQYF. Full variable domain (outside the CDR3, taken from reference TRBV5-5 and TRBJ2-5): DAGVTQSPTHLIKTRGQQVTLRCSPISGHKSVSWYQQVLGQGPQFIFQYYEKEERGRGNFPDRFSARQFPNYSSELNVNALLLGDSALYLCASSLYPGGTQYFGPGTRLLVL.

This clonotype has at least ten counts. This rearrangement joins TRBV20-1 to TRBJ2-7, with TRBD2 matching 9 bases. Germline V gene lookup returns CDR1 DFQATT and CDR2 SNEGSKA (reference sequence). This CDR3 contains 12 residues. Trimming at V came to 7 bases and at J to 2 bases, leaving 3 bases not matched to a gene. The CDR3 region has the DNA TGCAGTGTTAGCGGGGGCCCCTACGAGCAGTACTTC. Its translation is CSVSGGPYEQYF.

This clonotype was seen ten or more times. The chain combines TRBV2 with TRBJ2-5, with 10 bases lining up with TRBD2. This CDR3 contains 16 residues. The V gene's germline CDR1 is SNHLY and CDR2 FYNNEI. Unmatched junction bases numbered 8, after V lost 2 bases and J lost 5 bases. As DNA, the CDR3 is TGTGCCAGCAGTGAACAAAGCGGGGGGGCCCTTGAGACCCAGTACTTC. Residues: CASSEQSGGALETQYF. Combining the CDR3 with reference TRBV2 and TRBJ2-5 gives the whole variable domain EPEVTQTPSHQVTQMGQEVILRCVPISNHLYFYWYRQILGQKVEFLVSFYNNEISEKSEIFDDQFSVERPDGSNFTLKIRSTKLEDSAMYFCASSEQSGGALETQYFGPGTRLLVL.